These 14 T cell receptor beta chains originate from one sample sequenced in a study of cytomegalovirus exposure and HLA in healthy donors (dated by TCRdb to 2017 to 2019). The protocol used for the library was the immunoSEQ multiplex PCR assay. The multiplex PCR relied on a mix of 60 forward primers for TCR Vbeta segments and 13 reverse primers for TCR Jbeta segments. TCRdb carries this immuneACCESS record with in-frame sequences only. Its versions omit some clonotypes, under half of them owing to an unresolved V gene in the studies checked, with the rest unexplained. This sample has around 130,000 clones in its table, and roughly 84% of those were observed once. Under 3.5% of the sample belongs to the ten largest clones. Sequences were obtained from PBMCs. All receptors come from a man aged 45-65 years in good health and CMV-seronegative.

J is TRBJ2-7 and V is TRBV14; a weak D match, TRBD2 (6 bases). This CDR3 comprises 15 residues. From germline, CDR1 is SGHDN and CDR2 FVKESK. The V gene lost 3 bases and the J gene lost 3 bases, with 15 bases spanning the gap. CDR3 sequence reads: CASSHDSGVIYEQYF. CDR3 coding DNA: TGTGCCAGCAGCCACGATAGCGGAGTAATCTACGAGCAGTACTTC.

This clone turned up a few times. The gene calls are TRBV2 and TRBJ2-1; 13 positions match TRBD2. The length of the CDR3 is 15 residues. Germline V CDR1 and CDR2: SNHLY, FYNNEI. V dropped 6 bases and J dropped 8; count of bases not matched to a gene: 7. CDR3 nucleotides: TGTGCCAGCAGCATACTAGCGGGGGGGCTTGATGAGCAGTTCTTC. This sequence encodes CASSILAGGLDEQFF.

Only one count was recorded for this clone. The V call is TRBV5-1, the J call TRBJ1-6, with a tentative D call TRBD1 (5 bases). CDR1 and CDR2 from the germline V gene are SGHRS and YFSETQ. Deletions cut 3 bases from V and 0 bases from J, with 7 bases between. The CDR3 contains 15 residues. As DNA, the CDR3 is TGCGCCAGCAGCTCCCAGGGCTCCTATAATTCACCCCTCCACTTT. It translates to CASSSQGSYNSPLHF.

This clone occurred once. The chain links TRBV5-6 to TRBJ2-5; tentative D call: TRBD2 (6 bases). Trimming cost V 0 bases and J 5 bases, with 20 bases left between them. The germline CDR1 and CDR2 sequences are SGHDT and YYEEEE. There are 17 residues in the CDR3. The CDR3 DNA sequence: TGTGCCAGCAGCTTGGCCCTCGGGAGAGGTAATGGGGAGACCCAGTACTTC. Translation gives CASSLALGRGNGETQYF.

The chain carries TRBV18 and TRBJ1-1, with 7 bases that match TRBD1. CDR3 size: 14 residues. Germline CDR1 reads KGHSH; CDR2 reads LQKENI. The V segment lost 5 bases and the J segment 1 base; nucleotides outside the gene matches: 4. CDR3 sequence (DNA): TGTGCCAGCTCATTCTCAGGGGGGAACACTGAAGCTTTCTTT. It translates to CASSFSGGNTEAFF.

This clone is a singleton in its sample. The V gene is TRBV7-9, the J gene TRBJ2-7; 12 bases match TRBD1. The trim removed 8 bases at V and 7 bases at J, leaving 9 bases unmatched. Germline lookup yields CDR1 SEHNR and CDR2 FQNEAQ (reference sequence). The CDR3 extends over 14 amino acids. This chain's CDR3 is CASGTGTGGKEQYF. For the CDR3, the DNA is TGTGCCAGCGGGACCGGGACAGGGGGCAAAGAGCAGTACTTC.

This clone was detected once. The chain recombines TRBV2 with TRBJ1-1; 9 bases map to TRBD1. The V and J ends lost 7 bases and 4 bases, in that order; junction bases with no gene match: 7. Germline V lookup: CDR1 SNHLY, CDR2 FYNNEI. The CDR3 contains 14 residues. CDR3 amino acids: CASNSGTGITEAFF. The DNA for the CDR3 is TGTGCCAGCAATTCCGGGACAGGGATCACTGAAGCTTTCTTT. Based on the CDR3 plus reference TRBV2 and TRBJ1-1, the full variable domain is EPEVTQTPSHQVTQMGQEVILRCVPISNHLYFYWYRQILGQKVEFLVSFYNNEISEKSEIFDDQFSVERPDGSNFTLKIRSTKLEDSAMYFCASNSGTGITEAFFGQGTRLTVV.

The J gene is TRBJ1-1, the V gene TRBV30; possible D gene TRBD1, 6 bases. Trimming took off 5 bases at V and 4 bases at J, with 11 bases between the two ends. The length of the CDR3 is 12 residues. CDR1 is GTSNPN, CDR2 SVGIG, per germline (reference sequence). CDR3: CAWLQGFTEAFF. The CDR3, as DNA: TGTGCCTGGTTACAGGGATTCACTGAAGCTTTCTTT.

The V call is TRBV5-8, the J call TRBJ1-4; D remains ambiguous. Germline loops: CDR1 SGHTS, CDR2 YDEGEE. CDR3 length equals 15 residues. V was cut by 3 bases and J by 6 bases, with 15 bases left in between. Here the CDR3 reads CASSYGVTSDEKLFF. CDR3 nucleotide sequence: TGTGCCAGCAGCTACGGGGTCACTAGCGATGAAAAACTGTTTTTT.

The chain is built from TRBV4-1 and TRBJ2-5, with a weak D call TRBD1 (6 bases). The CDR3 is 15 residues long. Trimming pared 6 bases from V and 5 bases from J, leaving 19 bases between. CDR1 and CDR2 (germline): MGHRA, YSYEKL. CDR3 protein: CASRQTGTTRETQYF. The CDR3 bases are TGCGCCAGCAGGCAAACCGGGACAACGAGGGAGACCCAGTACTTC.

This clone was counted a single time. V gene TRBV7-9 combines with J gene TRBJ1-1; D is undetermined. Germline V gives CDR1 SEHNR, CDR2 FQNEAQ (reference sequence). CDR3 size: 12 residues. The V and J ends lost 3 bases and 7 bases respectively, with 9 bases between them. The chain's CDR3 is CASSFLTSEAFF. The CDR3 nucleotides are TGTGCCAGCAGCTTTCTGACAAGTGAAGCTTTCTTT.

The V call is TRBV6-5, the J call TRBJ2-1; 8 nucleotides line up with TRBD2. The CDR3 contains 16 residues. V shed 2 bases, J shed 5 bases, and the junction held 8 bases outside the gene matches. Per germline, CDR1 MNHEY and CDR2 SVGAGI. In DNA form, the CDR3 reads TGTGCCAGCAGTTACCGACCGACGGGGGGGGACAATGAGCAGTTCTTC. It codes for CASSYRPTGGDNEQFF.

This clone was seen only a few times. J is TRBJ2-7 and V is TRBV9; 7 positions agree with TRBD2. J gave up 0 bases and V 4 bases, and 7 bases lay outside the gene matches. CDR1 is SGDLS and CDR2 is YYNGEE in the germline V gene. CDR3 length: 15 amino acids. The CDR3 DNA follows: TGTGCCAGCAGCCCCATGGGAGGGATCTCCTACGAGCAGTACTTC. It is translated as CASSPMGGISYEQYF.

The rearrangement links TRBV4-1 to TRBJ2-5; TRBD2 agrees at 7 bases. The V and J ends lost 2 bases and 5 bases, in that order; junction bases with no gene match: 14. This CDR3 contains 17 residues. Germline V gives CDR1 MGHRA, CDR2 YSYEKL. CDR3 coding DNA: TGCGCCAGCAGCCAATTCCCTAGGCGGGGAGGGAGGGAGACCCAGTACTTC. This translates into CASSQFPRRGGRETQYF.